One and the same sample provided the 8 T cell receptor beta chains below, sequenced in a study of OX40 agonist ivuxolimab in advanced cancers. Here immunoSEQ multiplex PCR was the method, and the copy in TCRdb shows in-frame clones only, minus some. The sample has tens of thousands of clones, about nine tenths seen once. This specimen was CD4+ or CD8+ T cells sorted from blood, taken in a trial of the OX40 agonist ivuxolimab. All receptors derive from an adult with an advanced solid tumor such as melanoma, head and neck, liver or kidney cancer.

The table lists this clone with a few counts. The genes are TRBV10-1 and TRBJ2-1; D is ambiguous. V was cut by 3 bases and J by 5 bases, with 14 bases left in between. CDR3 length: 15 residues. CDR1 is WNHNN, CDR2 SYGVQD, per germline (reference sequence). The CDR3 loop reads CASSDYVLGNNEQFF. The CDR3 DNA follows: TGCGCCAGCAGTGATTATGTCCTGGGAAACAATGAGCAGTTCTTC.

This chain links TRBV5-1 with TRBJ2-3, with 9 bases matching TRBD2. The CDR3 consists of 17 residues. From germline, CDR1 is SGHRS and CDR2 YFSETQ. The ends lost 4 bases at V and 0 bases at J; junction bases unmatched: 9. As DNA, the CDR3 is TGCGCCAGCAGCCGGGAGGCTAGCGGGACTAGCACAGATACGCAGTATTTT. Protein product: CASSREASGTSTDTQYF.

The rearrangement joins TRBV29-1 to TRBJ1-1; TRBD1 matches at 8 bases. CDR3 length: 13 amino acids. V shed 7 bases, J shed 1 base, and the junction held 5 bases outside the gene matches. Germline values: CDR1 SQVTM, CDR2 ANQGSEA. Here the CDR3 reads CSERGQANTEAFF. CDR3 sequence (DNA): TGCAGCGAAAGGGGACAGGCGAACACTGAAGCTTTCTTT.

The chain is built from TRBV7-9 and TRBJ2-7; 7 bases agree with TRBD2. The V gene end was trimmed by 4 bases and the J gene end by 0 bases; junction bases not matched to a gene: 3. The CDR3 contains 14 residues. Germline V CDR1 and CDR2: SEHNR, FQNEAQ (reference sequence). The CDR3 DNA reads as TGTGCCAGCAGCTGGGAGGGAGTCTCCTACGAGCAGTACTTC. Translated: CASSWEGVSYEQYF.

The CDR3, as DNA: TGTGCCACCAGCAGCACAGGGGGCGAACGGACCGGGGAGCTGTTTTTT. It yields the protein CATSSTGGERTGELFF. The V and J genes are TRBV15 and TRBJ2-2; TRBD1 agrees at 9 bases. The CDR3 length is 16 residues. Germline CDR1 reads LNHNV; CDR2 reads YYDKDF (reference sequence). The trim removed 3 bases at V and 5 bases at J, leaving 7 bases unmatched.

The J gene is TRBJ1-5, the V gene TRBV6-5; D is uncertain. Trimming took 0 bases from V and 1 from J, leaving 7 bases between them. This CDR3 has 15 amino acids. Germline V gene lookup returns CDR1 MNHEY and CDR2 SVGAGI. CDR3 protein: CASSYSPLSNQPQHF. The CDR3 DNA sequence: TGTGCCAGCAGTTACTCGCCCCTGAGCAATCAGCCCCAGCATTTT.

The chain links TRBV27 to TRBJ1-2; no definite D call. The CDR3 runs to 16 residues. Trimming removed 2 bases from V and 4 bases from J, with 17 bases in between. CDR1 and CDR2 from the germline V gene are MNHEY and SMNVEV (reference sequence). For the CDR3, the DNA is TGTGCCAGCAGTTTAGTGGGTTTGGGCAAGGGCTATGGCTACACCTTC. Its protein is CASSLVGLGKGYGYTF.

V and J are TRBV2 and TRBJ2-3; 7 bases fit TRBD1. Trimming at V came to 8 bases and at J to 1 base, leaving 3 bases not matched to a gene. Germline V lookup: CDR1 SNHLY, CDR2 FYNNEI. This CDR3 is 13 amino acids long. CDR3 loop: CASGGQRTDTQYF. In nucleotides, the CDR3 is TGTGCCAGCGGGGGACAGCGCACAGATACGCAGTATTTT.